Listed below are T cell receptor beta chains from one sample, sequenced in a study of T cells in Graves' hyperthyroidism and ophthalmopathy. Using its own MiXCR run on the multiplex PCR reads, TCRdb lists one record per CDR3 protein. The sample records approximately 600,000 distinct CDR3 sequences, about 16% being singletons. The sample was blood. Receptor source: a woman in her 30s with Graves' hyperthyroidism. CDR3s include the opening cysteine and the closing phenylalanine or tryptophan. The D gene is left open where the match is weak. Rows give clone size only sometimes, using once, few, many, or a class for an expanded clone.

>many|TRBJ2-3|TRBV20-1|TRBD2
TGCAGTGCTGAGGGACTAGCGGGAGTAAGGGATACGCAGTATTTT
CSAEGLAGVRDTQYF
>NA|TRBJ2-5|TRBV5-1|NA
TGCGCCAGCAGCTTGGCAGAAGGACATTGGTACTTC
CASSLAEGHWYF
>NA|TRBJ2-2|TRBV13|NA
TGTGCCAGCAGCTGGTTGACTGGTCCCGGGGAGCTGTTTTTT
CASSWLTGPGELFF
>many|TRBJ2-3|TRBV5-1|TRBD2
TGCGCCAGCAGCTTGAACGGACTAGCAGCGATCACAGATACGCAGTATTTT
CASSLNGLAAITDTQYF
>NA|TRBJ2-5|TRBV27|NA
TGTGCCAGCAGTTTAAGGCGAACACAAGAGACCCAGTACTTC
CASSLRRTQETQYF
>NA|TRBJ1-5|TRBV2|TRBD1
TGTGCCAGCAGACCCGCTCAGGGGGGCAATCGGCCCCAGCATTTT
CASRPAQGGNRPQHF
>few|TRBJ1-1|TRBV28|NA
TGTGCCACCCAGACACTGGGGACTGAAGCTTTCTTT
CATQTLGTEAFF
>NA|TRBJ1-6|TRBV27|TRBD1
TGTGCCAGCAGTCCAACAGGGGGCTTATCACCCCTCCACTTT
CASSPTGGLSPLHF
>many|TRBJ2-7|TRBV6-1|NA
TGTGCCAGCAGTTTCAACGCGAACGGCGAGCAGTACTTC
CASSFNANGEQYF
>many|TRBJ2-7|TRBV27|NA
TGTGCCAGCAGTTTCGGGGGAGCCCACGAGCAGTACTTC
CASSFGGAHEQYF
>many|TRBJ2-7|TRBV18|NA
TGTGCCAGCTCACCACCTGACGGATCTTACGAGCAGTACTTC
CASSPPDGSYEQYF
>many|TRBJ2-5|TRBV7-2|NA
TGTGCCAGCAGCTTAGGTTCGCGGTACCAAGAGACCCAGTACTTC
CASSLGSRYQETQYF
>NA|TRBJ2-7|TRBV3-1|NA
TGTGCCAGCAGCCAAGATCTTCGAACCTACGAGCAGTACTTC
CASSQDLRTYEQYF
>many|TRBJ2-3|TRBV3-1|NA
TGTGCCAGCAGCCTCGGACAGCATAGCACAGATACGCAGTATTTT
CASSLGQHSTDTQYF
>NA|TRBJ1-1|TRBV18|TRBD1
TGTGCCAGCTCACCCCGACCGGGACAGCAGAACACTGAAGCTTTCTTT
CASSPRPGQQNTEAFF
>many|TRBJ1-1|TRBV30|NA
TGTGCCTCGAGGGTGAGGGGCACTGAAGCTTTCTTT
CASRVRGTEAFF
>NA|TRBJ2-7|TRBV20-1|TRBD2
TGCAGTGCCCAACTAGCGGGAGGTAGCGAGCAGTACTTC
CSAQLAGGSEQYF
>NA|TRBJ2-1|TRBV5-6|NA
TGTGCCAGCAGGGGTATAGGGGGTCGGGATGAGCAGTTCTTC
CASRGIGGRDEQFF
>NA|TRBJ2-3|TRBV6-4|TRBD1
TGTGCCAGCAGTGGATCAGGGGGCCTAGGCACAGATACGCAGTATTTT
CASSGSGGLGTDTQYF
>few|TRBJ2-4|TRBV20-1|NA
TGCAGTGGTTGGGACCTAGCCAAAAACATTCAGTACTTC
CSGWDLAKNIQYF
>NA|TRBJ2-5|TRBV30|TRBD2
TGTGCCTGGAGTGCGGATAGCGGGGAGACCCAGTACTTC
CAWSADSGETQYF
>many|TRBJ1-4|TRBV2|TRBD1
TGTGCCAGCCACCGGGACAGTAATGAAAAACTGTTTTTT
CASHRDSNEKLFF
>many|TRBJ1-5|TRBV11-2|NA
TGTGCCAGCTCCCAGACGGATAGCAATCAGCCCCAGCATTTT
CASSQTDSNQPQHF
>many|TRBJ2-1|TRBV4-1|NA
TGCGCCAGCAGCCCTCTAGTGCCCTTCTACAATGAGCAGTTCTTC
CASSPLVPFYNEQFF
>NA|TRBJ1-4|TRBV28|NA
TGTGCCAGCAGTTTATACAGGGAGGAGGAAAAACTGTTTTTT
CASSLYREEEKLFF
>NA|TRBJ1-2|TRBV19|NA
TGTGCCAGTACCCACGGCGGTGGAGCTAACTATGGCTACACCTTC
CASTHGGGANYGYTF
>many|TRBJ2-1|TRBV7-2|TRBD1
TGTGCCAGCAGGGGGGACAGGGGGCTCCACAATGAGCAGTTCTTC
CASRGDRGLHNEQFF
>NA|TRBJ2-3|TRBV19|NA
TGTGCCAGTAGTCTGCAGGGTCTCCCTAGCACAGATACGCAGTATTTT
CASSLQGLPSTDTQYF
>few|TRBJ2-7|TRBV5-1|TRBD2
TGCGCCAGCAGCTACGGACTAGCGGGAGGTAATACCTACGAGCAGTACTTC
CASSYGLAGGNTYEQYF
>many|TRBJ2-7|TRBV27|TRBD1
TGTGCCAGCAGTTTACCAGGGACAGGGGTCTACGAGCAGTACTTC
CASSLPGTGVYEQYF
>few|TRBJ1-6|TRBV5-1|NA
TGCGCCAGCAAACCAGGAGTCTCGAATTCACCCCTCCACTTT
CASKPGVSNSPLHF
>NA|TRBJ1-1|TRBV2|NA
TGTGCCAGCAGTGATTGGCAGGGGATTGGCACTGAAGCTTTCTTT
CASSDWQGIGTEAFF
>many|TRBJ1-1|TRBV29-1|NA
TGCAGCGTAAGCCCTGGGGGAATAACTGAAGCTTTCTTT
CSVSPGGITEAFF
>NA|TRBJ2-4|TRBV7-3|NA
TGTGCCAGCAGCTCCGTAGGGGGGGCTGACAAAAACATTCAGTACTTC
CASSSVGGADKNIQYF
>few|TRBJ2-7|TRBV13|TRBD1
TGTGCCAGCAGCTTCGGCAGGGGGCGTCTCGGGGACGAGCAGTACTTC
CASSFGRGRLGDEQYF
>many|TRBJ2-2|TRBV2|NA
TGTGCCAGCAGCCAGAACGGGGCGAACACCGGGGAGCTGTTTTTT
CASSQNGANTGELFF
>few|TRBJ2-3|TRBV11-2|NA
TGTGCCAGCAGCCCTACAGGGCCCGATACGCAGTATTTT
CASSPTGPDTQYF
>few|TRBJ2-4|TRBV6-1|NA
TGTGCCACGCGGAATCAAAACATTCAGTACTTC
CATRNQNIQYF
>few|TRBJ1-4|TRBV28|NA
TGTGCCAGCAACCAGGGCGATGAAAAACTGTTTTTT
CASNQGDEKLFF
>few|TRBJ1-4|TRBV5-1|NA
TGCGCCAGCAGCCAAGGGACCCTTAATGAAAAACTGTTTTTT
CASSQGTLNEKLFF
>few|TRBJ2-5|TRBV18|NA
TGTGCCAGCTCACTCGATGGGGAAGAGACCCAGTACTTC
CASSLDGEETQYF
>many|TRBJ2-7|TRBV6-1|NA
TGTGCCACCGCGAGAATCCACGAGCAGTACTTC
CATARIHEQYF
>NA|TRBJ1-2|TRBV5-6|NA
TGTGCCAGCAGCGCCGATTGGGGGGCTAGCTATGGCTACACCTTC
CASSADWGASYGYTF
>many|TRBJ2-3|TRBV5-1|TRBD2
TGCGCCAGCAGCTTCTCTAGCGGATACACAGATACGCAGTATTTT
CASSFSSGYTDTQYF
>many|TRBJ2-5|TRBV18|TRBD2
TGTGCCAGCTCAACCAAACTAGCGGGAGGATCAGAGACCCAGTACTTC
CASSTKLAGGSETQYF
>NA|TRBJ2-7|TRBV5-1|TRBD1
TGCGCCAGCAGCTACGAGACAGGGGGGACCTACGAGCAGTACTTC
CASSYETGGTYEQYF
>many|TRBJ2-7|TRBV19|NA
TGTGCCAGCAGCATTAGCGGCTCCTACGAGCAGTACTTC
CASSISGSYEQYF
>many|TRBJ2-2|TRBV3-1|NA
TGTGCCAGCAGCCGCAACAGGGTGCGCACCGGGGAGCTGTTTTTT
CASSRNRVRTGELFF
>many|TRBJ2-5|TRBV29-1|NA
TGCAGCGTTGAGAGCTGGGAGACCCAGTACTTC
CSVESWETQYF
>few|TRBJ1-5|TRBV20-1|NA
TGCAGTGCGGCGGGGCTGGAAAGCAATCAGCCCCAGCATTTT
CSAAGLESNQPQHF
>many|TRBJ1-5|TRBV30|NA
TGTGCCTGGAGGGCCACGGGGTTTGGCAATCAGCCCCAGCATTTT
CAWRATGFGNQPQHF
>few|TRBJ1-5|TRBV12-3/TRBV12-4|NA
TGTGCCAGCTCAGGTGTTCAGGGAGGTAGGGGCAATCAGCCCCAGCATTTT
CASSGVQGGRGNQPQHF
>NA|TRBJ2-4|TRBV7-3|NA
TGTGCCAGCAGCTCGCTTGGGGGGAATGGCATTCAGTACTTC
CASSSLGGNGIQYF
>few|TRBJ2-7|TRBV28|NA
TGTGCCAGCAGTTTATTTCTCAAAGCAGCCGAGCAGTACTTC
CASSLFLKAAEQYF
>many|TRBJ2-1|TRBV7-2|TRBD2
TGTGCCAGCAGCTTAGCTGCTAGCGGCTACAATGAGCAGTTCTTC
CASSLAASGYNEQFF
>NA|TRBJ2-1|TRBV2|TRBD2
TGTGCCAGCAGTTTCACTAGCGGGAGGGCCCTCATTGAGCAGTTCTTC
CASSFTSGRALIEQFF